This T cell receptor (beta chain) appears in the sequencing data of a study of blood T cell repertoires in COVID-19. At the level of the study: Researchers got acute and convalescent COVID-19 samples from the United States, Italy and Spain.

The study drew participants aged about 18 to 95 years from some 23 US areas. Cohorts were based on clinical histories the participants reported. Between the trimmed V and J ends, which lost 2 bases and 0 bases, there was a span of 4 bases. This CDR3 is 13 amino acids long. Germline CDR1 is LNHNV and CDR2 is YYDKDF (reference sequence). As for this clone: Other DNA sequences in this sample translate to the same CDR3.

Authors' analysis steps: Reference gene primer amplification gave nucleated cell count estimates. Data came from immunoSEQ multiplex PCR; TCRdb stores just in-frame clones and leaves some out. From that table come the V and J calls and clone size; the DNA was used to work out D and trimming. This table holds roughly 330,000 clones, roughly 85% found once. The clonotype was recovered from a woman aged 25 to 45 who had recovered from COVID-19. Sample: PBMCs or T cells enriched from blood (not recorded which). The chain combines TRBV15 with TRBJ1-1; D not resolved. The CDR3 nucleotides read TGTGCCACCAGCAGACTTATGAACACTGAAGCTTTCTTT. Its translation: CATSRLMNTEAFF.